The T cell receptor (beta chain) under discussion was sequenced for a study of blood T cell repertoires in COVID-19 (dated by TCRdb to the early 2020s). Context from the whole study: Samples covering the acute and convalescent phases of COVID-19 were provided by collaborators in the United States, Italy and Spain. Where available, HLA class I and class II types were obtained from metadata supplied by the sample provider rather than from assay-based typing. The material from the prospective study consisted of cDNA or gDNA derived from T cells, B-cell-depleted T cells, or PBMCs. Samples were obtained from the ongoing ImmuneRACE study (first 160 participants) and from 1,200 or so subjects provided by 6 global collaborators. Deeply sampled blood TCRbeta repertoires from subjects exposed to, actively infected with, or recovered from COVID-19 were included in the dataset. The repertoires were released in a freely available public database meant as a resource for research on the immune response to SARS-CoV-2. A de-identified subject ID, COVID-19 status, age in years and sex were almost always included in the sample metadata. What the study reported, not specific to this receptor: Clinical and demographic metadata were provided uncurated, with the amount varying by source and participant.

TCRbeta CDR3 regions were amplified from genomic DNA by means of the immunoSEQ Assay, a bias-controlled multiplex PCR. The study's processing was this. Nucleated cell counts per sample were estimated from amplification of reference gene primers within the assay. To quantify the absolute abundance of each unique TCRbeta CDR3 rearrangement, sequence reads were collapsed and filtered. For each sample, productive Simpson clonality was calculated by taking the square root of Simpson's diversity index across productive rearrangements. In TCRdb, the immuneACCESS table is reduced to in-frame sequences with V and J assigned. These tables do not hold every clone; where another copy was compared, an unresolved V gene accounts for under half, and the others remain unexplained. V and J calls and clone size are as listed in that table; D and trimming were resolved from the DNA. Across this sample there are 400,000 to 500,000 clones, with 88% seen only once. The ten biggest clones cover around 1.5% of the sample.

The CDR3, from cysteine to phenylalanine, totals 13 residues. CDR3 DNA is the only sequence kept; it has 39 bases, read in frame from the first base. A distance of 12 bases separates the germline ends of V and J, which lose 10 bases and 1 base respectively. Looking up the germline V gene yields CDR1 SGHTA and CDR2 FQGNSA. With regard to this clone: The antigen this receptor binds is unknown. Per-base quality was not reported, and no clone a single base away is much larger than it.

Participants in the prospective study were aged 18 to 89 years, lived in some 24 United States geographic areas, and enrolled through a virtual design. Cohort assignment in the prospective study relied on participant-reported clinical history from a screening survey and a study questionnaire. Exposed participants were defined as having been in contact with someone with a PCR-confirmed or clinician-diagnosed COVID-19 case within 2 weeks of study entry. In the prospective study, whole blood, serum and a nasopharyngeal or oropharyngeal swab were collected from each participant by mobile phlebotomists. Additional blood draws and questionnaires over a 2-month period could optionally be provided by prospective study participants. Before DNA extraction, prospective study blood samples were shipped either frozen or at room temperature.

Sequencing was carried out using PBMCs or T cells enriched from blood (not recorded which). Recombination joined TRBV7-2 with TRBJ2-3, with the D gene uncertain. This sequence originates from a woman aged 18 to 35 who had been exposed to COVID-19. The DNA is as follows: TGTGCCAAGACGAACAGTGGCACAGATACGCAGTATTTT. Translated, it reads CAKTNSGTDTQYF.